This T cell receptor (beta chain) appears in the sequencing data of a study of response to subunit inactivated influenza vaccine. As to this clonotype: The antigen is undetermined.

MiXCR, applied by TCRdb to the RT-PCR reads, yields one record per CDR3 protein. The sample yields roughly 790,000 distinct CDR3 sequences, less than 25% seen once. Whole-study findings and limits: The authors put forward the suggestion that each seasonal influenza vaccination may bring in only a limited number of new T cells.

Trimming stripped 2 bases from V and 5 bases from J, with 16 bases between. Germline V CDR1 and CDR2: SGHRS, YFSETQ. The CDR3 contains 15 residues. The chain couples TRBV5-1 to TRBJ1-1; the D gene is possibly TRBD1 (5 bases). The sequences come from PBMCs from blood, collected around 5 days after vaccination. This TCR came from a man in his forties or fifties who received an inactivated influenza vaccine. The CDR3 bases are TGCGCCAGCAGCTTCATTGTGGGGCGCAAGACTGAAGCTTTCTTT. Translating gives CASSFIVGRKTEAFF.